This T cell receptor beta chain was sequenced in a study of CD8+ T cells in alopecia areata. Notes on the study in general: The study found tofacitinib significantly decreased scalp clonality and expanded CD8+ clones among the top 100. Because of a solitary nonresponder, the connection of baseline CD8+ expansion to response stays uncertain.

After isolation, RNA underwent reverse transcription to generate cDNA as the sequencing template. Method: immunoSEQ multiplex PCR; TCRdb's copy keeps in-frame clones and lacks some. Among about 280,000 clones, over 45% were seen once, and the ten largest hold approximately 1.7%. Trimming shortened V by 7 bases and J by 7 bases, and 14 bases separated the two germline ends. Germline assignment: CDR1 SQVTM and CDR2 ANQGSEA. The CDR3 runs to 11 residues. The table lists this clone with a few counts. Its antigen is unidentified. Treatment noted: oral pan-JAK inhibitor, 5-10 mg twice daily. The material was CD4+ T cells sorted from blood, obtained at week 24, from a patient treated with tofacitinib. This chain joins TRBV29-1 and TRBJ2-7, with TRBD1 as a possible D gene (5 bases). The receptor comes from a human donor with alopecia areata. The CDR3 region has the DNA TGCAGCGCACCTAAGGGGTATGAGCAGTACTTC. It translates to CSAPKGYEQYF.